This entry describes one T cell receptor (beta chain). Its target is unknown. This sample is part of a study of graft-versus-host responses after intestinal transplantation. Study observations and caveats: The study found high graft-versus-host to host-versus-graft clonal ratios in allografts of patients with graft-donor T cell macrochimerism.

Germline loops: CDR1 SGHVS, CDR2 FQNEAQ. The V and J ends lost 5 bases and 5 bases, in that order; junction bases with no gene match: 13. The CDR3 loop spans 17 amino acids. The repertoire was sequenced with immunoSEQ multiplex PCR; TCRdb's copy has only in-frame clones and lacks some. This sample has under 150,000 clones, with 95% found just once. The sequence was collected from a human donor who received an intestinal transplant. This specimen consisted of unstimulated CD8+ T cells sorted from spleen or lymph node cells, obtained before intestinal transplant. The chain has TRBV7-8 and TRBJ2-2; 8 nucleotides line up with TRBD2. CDR3 protein: CASSPRGTSPSTGELFF. The DNA of the CDR3 is TGTGCCAGCAGCCCCCGAGGGACTAGTCCTTCTACCGGGGAGCTGTTTTTT. The full variable domain, completed using reference TRBV7-8 and TRBJ2-2, is GAGVSQSPRYKVAKRGQDVALRCDPISGHVSLFWYQQALGQGPEFLTYFQNEAQLDKSGLPSDRFFAERPEGSVSTLKIQRTQQEDSAVYLCASSPRGTSPSTGELFFGEGSRLTVL.